Following are 6 T cell receptor beta chains from one sample sequenced in a study of CD8+CD57+ T cells in acquired aplastic anemia. TCR beta VDJ and CDR3 profiling used genomic DNA as template. TCRdb independently ran MiXCR on the reads; one entry per CDR3 protein. The table has 400,000 to 450,000 distinct CDR3 sequences, roughly 64% seen once; the top ten hold more than 3.5%. Source material: sorted CD4+, CD8+, or CD8+CD57+ T cells (not recorded which) from PBMCs. These receptors originate from a human donor in good health, serving as a control.

This clonotype was seen ten or more times. The rearrangement uses TRBV6-5 and TRBJ2-6; no definite D call. CDR3 length: 14 amino acids. Between the trimmed V and J ends, which lost 6 bases and 2 bases, there was a span of 8 bases. Germline V gives CDR1 MNHEY, CDR2 SVGAGI. DNA of the CDR3: TGTGCCAGCAGCCAAGAGACTGGGGCCAACGTCCTGACTTTC. Residues: CASSQETGANVLTF.

The chain is built from TRBV2 and TRBJ1-5; 7 nucleotides agree with TRBD1. This CDR3 contains 15 residues. Germline V lookup: CDR1 SNHLY, CDR2 FYNNEI. V was clipped by 3 bases and J by 3 bases; unmatched bases: 5. This CDR3 is CASSDKGQLNQPQHF. The CDR3 nucleotides read TGTGCCAGCAGTGACAAGGGACAGCTCAATCAGCCCCAGCATTTT.

This clonotype was recorded many times. The chain uses TRBV9 and TRBJ1-6; 7 bases map to TRBD1. From germline, CDR1 is SGDLS and CDR2 YYNGEE. Trimming at V came to 4 bases and at J to 7 bases, leaving 8 bases not matched to a gene. The CDR3 covers 15 residues. The CDR3 bases are TGTGCCAGCAGCTCTCGCGACAGGGCGAATTCACCCCTCCACTTT. Translated, it gives CASSSRDRANSPLHF.

This clonotype was observed a few times. The V gene is TRBV30, the J gene TRBJ2-5, with a tentative D call TRBD2 (7 bases). Germline lookup yields CDR1 GTSNPN and CDR2 SVGIG (reference sequence). The CDR3 runs 14 residues. Trimming took off 1 base at V and 2 bases at J, with 11 bases between the two ends. The CDR3 nucleotides read TGTGCCTGGAGTGGAGGGGGGGGGCAAGAGACCCAGTACTTC. It codes for CAWSGGGGQETQYF.

A note on this clonotype: One end of the junction does not line up with germline, which may come from a read error. The chain couples TRBV10-2 to TRBJ1-1; TRBD1 matches 7 bases. The CDR3 covers 14 residues. Germline assignment: CDR1 WSHSY and CDR2 SAAADI. CDR3: CASSSGGDGTEVFF. The CDR3 region has the DNA TGTGCCAGCAGCTCAGGGGGTGATGGAACTGAAGTTTTCTTT.

In this sample, this clonotype turned up many times. The rearrangement links TRBV4-1 to TRBJ1-5; no reliable D call. There are 17 residues in the CDR3. Germline CDR1 and CDR2: MGHRA and YSYEKL. The V end was cut by 0 bases, the J end by 0 bases, with 12 bases between. The CDR3 nucleotides read TGCGCCAGCAGCCAAGAAGGGTTGAGAGGTAGCAATCAGCCCCAGCATTTT. Amino acids: CASSQEGLRGSNQPQHF.